These 14 T cell receptor beta chains share one sample of origin, sequenced in a study of blood T cell repertoires in COVID-19. Clones were sequenced by immunoSEQ multiplex PCR, and TCRdb holds only the in-frame ones, with some missing. The sample lists fewer than 200,000 clones, 84% occurring once. Source material: peripheral blood. The receptors here all came from a human donor in a cohort sampled during active COVID-19.

The chain carries TRBV15 and TRBJ2-5; D perhaps matches TRBD2 (5 bases). The CDR3 totals 13 residues. Germline V gene lookup returns CDR1 LNHNV and CDR2 YYDKDF (reference sequence). Trimming pared 5 bases from V and 5 bases from J, leaving 12 bases between. CDR3 bases: TGTGCCACCAGCGGGAGCGGAGCCGAGACCCAGTACTTC. Its protein is CATSGSGAETQYF.

CDR3 coding DNA: TGTGCCAGCAGCTTAGGGGAGTCGGGCGGAAACACCATATATTTT. This sequence encodes CASSLGESGGNTIYF. The V gene is TRBV7-6, the J gene TRBJ1-3; no firm D call. Trimming cost V 1 base and J 4 bases, with 11 bases left between them. The germline CDR1 and CDR2 sequences are SGHVS and FNYEAQ. The CDR3 spans 15 residues.

This rearrangement joins TRBV3-1 (or the pseudogene TRBV3-2) to TRBJ2-7; D possibly corresponds to TRBD2 (5 bases). CDR1 is LGHDT, CDR2 YNNKEL, per germline (reference sequence). The CDR3 spans 14 residues. The V and J ends lost 3 bases and 6 bases respectively, with 15 bases between them. This CDR3 reads CASSQPGGSGEQYF. The DNA of the CDR3 is TGTGCCAGCAGCCAGCCCGGAGGTTCGGGCGAGCAGTACTTC.

The chain has TRBV14 and TRBJ1-1; D is perhaps TRBD1 (5 bases). CDR1 SGHDN and CDR2 FVKESK come from the germline V gene. Between the trimmed V and J ends, which lost 1 base and 7 bases, there was a span of 16 bases. There are 15 residues in the CDR3. This chain's CDR3 is CASSQVVIDQGEAFF. CDR3 nucleotide sequence: TGTGCCAGCAGCCAAGTAGTCATCGACCAGGGTGAAGCTTTCTTT.

This sequence joins TRBV13 and TRBJ1-1, with D perhaps TRBD1 (5 bases). Germline V CDR1 and CDR2: PRHDT, FYEKMQ (reference sequence). The CDR3 contains 13 residues. V lost 3 bases, J lost 2 bases, and 7 bases lay in between. CDR3 coding DNA: TGTGCCAGCAGCTTCGGACACAACACTGAAGCTTTCTTT. The encoded protein is CASSFGHNTEAFF.

J is TRBJ2-2 and V is TRBV5-1; D gene ambiguous. V was pared by 1 base and J by 1 base, with 11 bases between. CDR3 length: 16 amino acids. CDR1 and CDR2 from the germline V gene are SGHRS and YFSETQ. The CDR3, as DNA: TGCGCCAGCAGCTTGTATAGCCGACGGAACACCGGGGAGCTGTTTTTT. Encoded protein: CASSLYSRRNTGELFF.

The gene calls are TRBV6-2 or TRBV6-3 and TRBJ2-5, with a weak D call TRBD2 (5 bases). V shed 5 bases and J shed 4 bases, with 11 bases lying between them. The CDR3 runs 13 residues. Germline V gene sequence: CDR1 MNHEY, CDR2 SVGEGT. The CDR3 here is CASSKDFGETQYF. CDR3 DNA: TGTGCCAGCAGTAAGGACTTCGGAGAGACCCAGTACTTC.

This chain connects TRBV2 to TRBJ2-5; 11 bases align to TRBD2. This CDR3 has 14 residues. Germline-derived CDR1 and CDR2 are SNHLY and FYNNEI. V shed 6 bases, J shed 2 bases, and the junction held 2 bases outside the gene matches. As DNA, the CDR3 is TGTGCCAGCAGACGACTAGCGGGGCAAGAGACCCAGTACTTC. Its translation: CASRRLAGQETQYF.

This chain joins TRBV5-5 and TRBJ2-7, with a tentative D call TRBD2 (6 bases). Germline assignment: CDR1 SGHKS and CDR2 YYEKEE (reference sequence). V lost 1 base, J lost 3 bases, and 14 bases lay in between. The CDR3 consists of 15 residues. The CDR3 sequence: CASSLRAGFVYEQYF. In DNA form, the CDR3 reads TGTGCCAGCAGCTTGCGGGCGGGGTTCGTCTACGAGCAGTACTTC. Variable domain in full (rest from reference TRBV5-5 and TRBJ2-7): DAGVTQSPTHLIKTRGQQVTLRCSPISGHKSVSWYQQVLGQGPQFIFQYYEKEERGRGNFPDRFSARQFPNYSSELNVNALLLGDSALYLCASSLRAGFVYEQYFGPGTRLTVT.

This clone appeared a few times. The gene calls are TRBV4-1 and TRBJ1-1, with D perhaps matching TRBD1 (6 bases). Germline CDR1 is MGHRA and CDR2 is YSYEKL. V was trimmed by 5 bases and J by 4 bases, leaving 17 bases between them. The CDR3 is made up of 15 amino acids. The CDR3 spells CASSSRQVRSTEAFF. DNA for the CDR3: TGCGCCAGCAGCTCGAGACAGGTTCGGAGCACTGAAGCTTTCTTT.

The chain recombines TRBV5-5 with TRBJ1-5; TRBD1 is a possible D gene (5 bases). The germline V gene has CDR1 SGHKS and CDR2 YYEKEE (reference sequence). The CDR3 is 14 residues long. V was trimmed by 1 base and J by 5 bases, leaving 10 bases between them. The CDR3 nucleotides are TGTGCCAGCAGCTTGCAAGGGGAAGATCAGCCCCAGCATTTT. Translation: CASSLQGEDQPQHF. Drawing the rest from reference TRBV5-5 and TRBJ1-5, the complete variable domain is DAGVTQSPTHLIKTRGQQVTLRCSPISGHKSVSWYQQVLGQGPQFIFQYYEKEERGRGNFPDRFSARQFPNYSSELNVNALLLGDSALYLCASSLQGEDQPQHFGDGTRLSIL.

The V gene is TRBV5-1, the J gene TRBJ2-7; D might be TRBD1 (6 bases). Trimming removed 5 bases from V and 4 bases from J, with 13 bases in between. The CDR3 extends over 13 amino acids. In germline, CDR1 is SGHRS, CDR2 YFSETQ. CDR3 region: CASRQGSIYEQYF. In nucleotides, the CDR3 is TGCGCCAGCAGACAGGGTTCTATTTACGAGCAGTACTTC.

The V and J genes are TRBV3-1 (or the pseudogene TRBV3-2) and TRBJ1-5; a possible D gene is TRBD1 (6 bases). V was clipped by 1 base and J by 7 bases, with 11 bases between them. The CDR3 covers 14 residues. CDR1 LGHDT and CDR2 YNNKEL come from the germline V gene (reference sequence). For the CDR3, the DNA is TGTGCCAGCAGCCAAGGTGAGGGGGGGCAGCCCCAGCATTTT. Translation: CASSQGEGGQPQHF.

This clone was recorded once. This chain uses TRBV10-2 with TRBJ1-2; 9 nucleotides agree with TRBD1. The germline V gene encodes CDR1 WSHSY and CDR2 SAAADI. After removal of 6 bases from V and 2 bases from J, the junction contained 7 bases not matched to a gene. The CDR3 covers 15 residues. The CDR3 sequence is CASSSSDRGNYGYTF. CDR3 nucleotide sequence: TGCGCCAGCAGCTCCTCGGACAGGGGCAACTATGGCTACACCTTC.